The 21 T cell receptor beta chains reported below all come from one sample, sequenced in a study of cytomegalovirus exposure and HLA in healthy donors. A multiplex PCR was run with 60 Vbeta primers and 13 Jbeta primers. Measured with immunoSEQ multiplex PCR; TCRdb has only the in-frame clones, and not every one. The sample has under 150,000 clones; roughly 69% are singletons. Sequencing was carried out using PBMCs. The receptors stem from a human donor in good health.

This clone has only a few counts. CDR3 protein: CASSPRQTSEAFF. CDR3 coding DNA: TGTGCCAGCAGCCCGCGACAGACTTCCGAAGCTTTCTTT. The chain is built from TRBV14 and TRBJ1-1; possibly TRBD1 for D (5 bases). Per germline, CDR1 SGHDN and CDR2 FVKESK. The CDR3 sequence is 13 residues long. V shed 4 bases and J shed 8 bases, with 14 bases lying between them. Filled out from reference TRBV14 and TRBJ1-1, the complete variable domain reads EAGVTQFPSHSVIEKGQTVTLRCDPISGHDNLYWYRRVMGKEIKFLLHFVKESKQDESGMPNNRFLAERTGGTYSTLKVQPAELEDSGVYFCASSPRQTSEAFFGQGTRLTVV.

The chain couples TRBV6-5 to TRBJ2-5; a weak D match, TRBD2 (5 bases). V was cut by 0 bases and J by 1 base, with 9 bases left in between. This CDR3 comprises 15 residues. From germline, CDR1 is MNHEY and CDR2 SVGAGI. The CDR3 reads CASSYSPSRQETQYF. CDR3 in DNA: TGTGCCAGCAGTTACTCGCCTAGCCGCCAAGAGACCCAGTACTTC.

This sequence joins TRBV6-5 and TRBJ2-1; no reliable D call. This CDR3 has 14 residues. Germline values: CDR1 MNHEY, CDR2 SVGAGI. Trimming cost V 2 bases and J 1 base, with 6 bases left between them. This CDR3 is CASSYGLSYNEQFF. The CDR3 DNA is TGTGCCAGCAGTTACGGTCTATCCTACAATGAGCAGTTCTTC.

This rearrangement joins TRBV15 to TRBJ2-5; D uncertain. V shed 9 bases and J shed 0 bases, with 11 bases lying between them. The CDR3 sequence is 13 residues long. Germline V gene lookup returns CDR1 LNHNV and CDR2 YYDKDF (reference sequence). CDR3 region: CATVGENQETQYF. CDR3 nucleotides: TGTGCCACGGTCGGTGAGAACCAAGAGACCCAGTACTTC. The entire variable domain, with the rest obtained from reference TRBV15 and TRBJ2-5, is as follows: DAMVIQNPRYQVTQFGKPVTLSCSQTLNHNVMYWYQQKSSQAPKLLFHYYDKDFNNEADTPDNFQSRRPNTSFCFLDIRSPGLGDTAMYLCATVGENQETQYFGPGTRLLVL.

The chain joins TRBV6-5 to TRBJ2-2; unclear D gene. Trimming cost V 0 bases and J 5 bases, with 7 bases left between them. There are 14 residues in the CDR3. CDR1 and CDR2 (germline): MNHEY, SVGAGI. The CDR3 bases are TGTGCCAGCAGTTACTCCCGACAAACCGGGGAGCTGTTTTTT. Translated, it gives CASSYSRQTGELFF.

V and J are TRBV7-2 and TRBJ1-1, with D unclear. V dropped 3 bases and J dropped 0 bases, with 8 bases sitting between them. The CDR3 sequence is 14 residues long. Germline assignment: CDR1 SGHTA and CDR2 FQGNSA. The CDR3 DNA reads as TGTGCCAGCAGCTTTCTCGCAGTGAACACTGAAGCTTTCTTT. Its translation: CASSFLAVNTEAFF.

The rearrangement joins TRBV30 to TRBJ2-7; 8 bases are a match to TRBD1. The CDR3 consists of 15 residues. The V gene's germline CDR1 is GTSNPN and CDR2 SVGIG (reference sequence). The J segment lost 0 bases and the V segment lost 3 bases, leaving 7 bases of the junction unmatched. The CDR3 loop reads CAWSGRTGSSYEQYF. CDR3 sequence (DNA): TGTGCCTGGAGCGGCCGGACAGGGAGCTCCTACGAGCAGTACTTC. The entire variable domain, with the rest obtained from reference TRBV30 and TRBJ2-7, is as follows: SQTIHQWPATLVQPVGSPLSLECTVEGTSNPNLYWYRQAAGRGLQLLFYSVGIGQISSEVPQNLSASRPQDRQFILSSKKLLLSDSGFYLCAWSGRTGSSYEQYFGPGTRLTVT.

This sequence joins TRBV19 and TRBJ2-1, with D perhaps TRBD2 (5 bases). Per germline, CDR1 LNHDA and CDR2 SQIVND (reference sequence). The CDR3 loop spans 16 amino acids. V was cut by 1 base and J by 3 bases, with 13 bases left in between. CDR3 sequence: CASSIGLGADYNEQFF. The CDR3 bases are TGTGCCAGTAGTATAGGTCTAGGAGCGGACTACAATGAGCAGTTCTTC.

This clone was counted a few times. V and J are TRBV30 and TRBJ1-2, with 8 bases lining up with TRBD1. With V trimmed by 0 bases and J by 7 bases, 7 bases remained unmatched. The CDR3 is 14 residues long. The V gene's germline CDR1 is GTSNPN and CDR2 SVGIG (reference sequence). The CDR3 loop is CAWSVGQGLGGYTF. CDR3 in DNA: TGTGCCTGGAGTGTAGGACAGGGACTGGGTGGCTACACCTTC.

The CDR3 spells CASSLGRTWVKGGPYEQYF. The CDR3, as DNA: TGTGCCAGCAGCTTGGGACGGACATGGGTGAAAGGGGGTCCCTACGAGCAGTACTTC. This chain joins TRBV5-6 and TRBJ2-7; the D gene is possibly TRBD1 (6 bases). Looked up from germline, CDR1 is SGHDT and CDR2 is YYEEEE. Deletions cut 0 bases from V and 2 bases from J, with 24 bases between. This CDR3 spans 19 amino acids.

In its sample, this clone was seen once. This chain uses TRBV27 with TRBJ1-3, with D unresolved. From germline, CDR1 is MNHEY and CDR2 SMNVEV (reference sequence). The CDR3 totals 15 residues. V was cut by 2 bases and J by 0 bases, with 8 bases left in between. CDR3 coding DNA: TGTGCCAGCAGTTTAACCTATAGCTCTGGAAACACCATATATTTT. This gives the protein CASSLTYSSGNTIYF.

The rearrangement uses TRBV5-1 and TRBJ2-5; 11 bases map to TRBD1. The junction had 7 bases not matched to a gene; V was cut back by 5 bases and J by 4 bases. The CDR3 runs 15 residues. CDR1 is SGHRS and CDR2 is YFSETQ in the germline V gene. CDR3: CASRRDRGTRETQYF. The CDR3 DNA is TGCGCCAGCAGGCGGGACAGGGGGACCCGAGAGACCCAGTACTTC.

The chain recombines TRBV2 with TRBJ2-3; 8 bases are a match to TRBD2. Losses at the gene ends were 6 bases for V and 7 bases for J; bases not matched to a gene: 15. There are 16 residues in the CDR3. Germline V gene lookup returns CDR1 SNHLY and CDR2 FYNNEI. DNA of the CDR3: TGTGCCAGCAGGCGGGCGACTAGCGTCCTAAGCAATACGCAGTATTTT. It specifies CASRRATSVLSNTQYF.

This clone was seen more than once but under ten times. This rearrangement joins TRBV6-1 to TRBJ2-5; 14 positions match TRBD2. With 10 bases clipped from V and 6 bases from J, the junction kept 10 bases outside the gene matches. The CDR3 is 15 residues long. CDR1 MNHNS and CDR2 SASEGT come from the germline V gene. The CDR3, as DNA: TGTGCCACCGCGACTAGCGGGGGGGCCCGAAAGACCCAGTACTTC. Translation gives CATATSGGARKTQYF.

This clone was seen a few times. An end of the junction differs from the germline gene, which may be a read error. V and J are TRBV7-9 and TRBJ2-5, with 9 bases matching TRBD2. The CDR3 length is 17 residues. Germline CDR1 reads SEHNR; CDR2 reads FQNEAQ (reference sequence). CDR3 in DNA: TGTTCCAGCACCGCCGGGGGTAGCGGGAGCAACCAAGAGACCCAGTACTTC. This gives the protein CSSTAGGSGSNQETQYF. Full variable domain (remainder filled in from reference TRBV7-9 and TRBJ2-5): DTGVSQNPRHKITKRGQNVTFRCDPISEHNRLYWYRQTLGQGPEFLTYFQNEAQLEKSRLLSDRFSAERPKGSFSTLEIQRTEQGDSAMYLCSSTAGGSGSNQETQYFGPGTRLLVL.

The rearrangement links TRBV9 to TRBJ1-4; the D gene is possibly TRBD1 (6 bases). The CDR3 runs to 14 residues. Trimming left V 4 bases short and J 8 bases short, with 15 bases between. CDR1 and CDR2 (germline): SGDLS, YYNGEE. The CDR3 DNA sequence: TGTGCCAGCAGCCTACAGGGCGACCAAGAAAAACTGTTTTTT. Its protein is CASSLQGDQEKLFF.

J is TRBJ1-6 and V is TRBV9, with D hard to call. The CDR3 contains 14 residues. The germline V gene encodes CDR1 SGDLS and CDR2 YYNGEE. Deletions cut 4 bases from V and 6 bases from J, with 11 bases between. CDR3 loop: CASSPTSGNSPLHF. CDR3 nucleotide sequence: TGTGCCAGCAGCCCGACTAGTGGTAATTCACCCCTCCACTTT.

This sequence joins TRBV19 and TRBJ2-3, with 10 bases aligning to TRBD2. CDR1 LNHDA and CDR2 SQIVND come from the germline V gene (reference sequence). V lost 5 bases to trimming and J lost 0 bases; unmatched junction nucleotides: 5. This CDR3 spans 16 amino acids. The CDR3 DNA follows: TGTGCCAGTAGTTTGGGTAGCGGGAGGAGCACAGATACGCAGTATTTT. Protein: CASSLGSGRSTDTQYF.

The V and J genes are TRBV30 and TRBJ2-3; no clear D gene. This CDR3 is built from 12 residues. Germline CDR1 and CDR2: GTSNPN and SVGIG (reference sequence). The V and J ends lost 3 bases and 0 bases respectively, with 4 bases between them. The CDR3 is CAWRRSTDTQYF. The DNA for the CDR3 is TGTGCCTGGAGGAGGAGCACAGATACGCAGTATTTT.

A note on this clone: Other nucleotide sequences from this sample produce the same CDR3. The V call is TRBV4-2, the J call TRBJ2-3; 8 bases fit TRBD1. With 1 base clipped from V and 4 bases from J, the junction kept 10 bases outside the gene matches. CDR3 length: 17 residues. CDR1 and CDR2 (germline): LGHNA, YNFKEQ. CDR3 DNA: TGTGCCAGCAGCCAAGCGCCCAGGGGGCTTGGGGCAGATACGCAGTATTTT. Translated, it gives CASSQAPRGLGADTQYF.

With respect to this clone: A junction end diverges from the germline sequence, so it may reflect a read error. Here the CDR3 reads CSSSLAGAMSGELFF. The CDR3 DNA follows: TGTTCCAGCAGCTTAGCGGGAGCTATGTCCGGGGAGCTGTTTTTT. V usage is TRBV7-9 and J usage is TRBJ2-2; 9 positions match TRBD2. Germline values: CDR1 SEHNR, CDR2 FQNEAQ (reference sequence). The CDR3 is 15 amino acids.